These 2 T cell receptor beta chains originate from one sample sequenced in a study of blood T cell repertoires in COVID-19. The repertoire was sequenced with immunoSEQ multiplex PCR; TCRdb's copy has only in-frame clones and lacks some. The sample lists 200,000 to 250,000 clones, 84% occurring once. Source material: peripheral blood. These receptors were obtained from a woman aged 45-59 years with active or convalescent COVID-19.

The V call is TRBV19, the J call TRBJ2-2, with 9 bases identical to TRBD2. Germline CDR1 and CDR2: LNHDA and SQIVND (reference sequence). The CDR3 contains 18 residues. V shed 7 bases, J shed 5 bases, and the junction held 17 bases outside the gene matches. CDR3 sequence (DNA): TGTGCCAGTACCCCCACTAGCGGGTGGAATAGGCGGACCGGGGAGCTGTTTTTT. It is translated as CASTPTSGWNRRTGELFF. Full variable domain (remainder filled in from reference TRBV19 and TRBJ2-2): DGGITQSPKYLFRKEGQNVTLSCEQNLNHDAMYWYRQDPGQGLRLIYYSQIVNDFQKGDIAEGYSVSREKKESFPLTVTSAQKNPTAFYLCASTPTSGWNRRTGELFFGEGSRLTVL.

This clone was seen only a few times. The CDR3 here is CASSQVSGGQPQHF. In DNA form, the CDR3 reads TGTGCCAGCAGCCAAGTTTCGGGTGGTCAGCCCCAGCATTTT. V is TRBV3-1 (or the pseudogene TRBV3-2) and J is TRBJ1-5; D remains unclear. Trimming pared 1 base from V and 6 bases from J, leaving 10 bases between. CDR1 is LGHDT, CDR2 YNNKEL, per germline (reference sequence). The CDR3 extends over 14 amino acids.